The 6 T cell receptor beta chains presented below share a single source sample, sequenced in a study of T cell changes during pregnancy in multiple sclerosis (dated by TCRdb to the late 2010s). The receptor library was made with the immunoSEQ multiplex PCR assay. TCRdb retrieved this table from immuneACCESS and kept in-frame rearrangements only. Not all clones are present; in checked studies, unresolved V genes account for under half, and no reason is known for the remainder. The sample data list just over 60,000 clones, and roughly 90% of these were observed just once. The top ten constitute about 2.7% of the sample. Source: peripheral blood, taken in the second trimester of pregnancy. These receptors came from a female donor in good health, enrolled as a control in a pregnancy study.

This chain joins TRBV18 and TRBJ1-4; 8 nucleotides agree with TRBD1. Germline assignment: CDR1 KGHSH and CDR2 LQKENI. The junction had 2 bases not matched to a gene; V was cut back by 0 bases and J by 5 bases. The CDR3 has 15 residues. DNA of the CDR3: TGTGCCAGCTCACCACCGAGGACAGGGAATGAAAAACTGTTTTTT. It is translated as CASSPPRTGNEKLFF.

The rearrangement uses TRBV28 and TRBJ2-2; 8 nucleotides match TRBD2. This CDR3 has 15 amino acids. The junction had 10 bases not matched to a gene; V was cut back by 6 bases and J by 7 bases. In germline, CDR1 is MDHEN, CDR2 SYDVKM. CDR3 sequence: CASRFSGTRVGELFF. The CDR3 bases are TGTGCCAGCAGATTCAGCGGGACTAGGGTCGGGGAGCTGTTTTTT. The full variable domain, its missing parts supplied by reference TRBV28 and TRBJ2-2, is DVKVTQSSRYLVKRTGEKVFLECVQDMDHENMFWYRQDPGLGLRLIYFSYDVKMKEKGDIPEGYSVSREKKERFSLILESASTNQTSMYLCASRFSGTRVGELFFGEGSRLTVL.

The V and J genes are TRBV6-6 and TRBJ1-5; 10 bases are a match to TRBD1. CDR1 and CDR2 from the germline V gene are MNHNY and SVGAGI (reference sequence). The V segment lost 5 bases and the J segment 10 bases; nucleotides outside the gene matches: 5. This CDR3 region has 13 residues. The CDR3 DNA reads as TGTGCCAGCAGTCGACAGGGGGCTGGTCCCCAGCATTTT. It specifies CASSRQGAGPQHF.

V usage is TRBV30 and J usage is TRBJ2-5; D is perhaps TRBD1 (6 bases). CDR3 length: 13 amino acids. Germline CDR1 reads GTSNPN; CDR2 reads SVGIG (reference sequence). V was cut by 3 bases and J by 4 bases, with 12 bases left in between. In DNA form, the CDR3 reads TGTGCCTGGAGCAGGGGCAGGGTAGAGACCCAGTACTTC. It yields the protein CAWSRGRVETQYF.

The CDR3 sequence is CASRRASVNTGELFF. In DNA, the CDR3 is TGTGCCAGCAGGCGAGCTAGCGTGAACACCGGGGAGCTGTTTTTT. The chain recombines TRBV7-2 with TRBJ2-2; D perhaps matches TRBD2 (6 bases). This CDR3 has 15 residues. The V gene's germline CDR1 is SGHTA and CDR2 FQGNSA. Trimming removed 6 bases from V and 1 base from J, with 12 bases in between.

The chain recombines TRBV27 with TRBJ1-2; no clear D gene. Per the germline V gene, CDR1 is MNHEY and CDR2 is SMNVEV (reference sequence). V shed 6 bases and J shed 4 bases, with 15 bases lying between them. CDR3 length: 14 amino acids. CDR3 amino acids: CASRLNRLGYGYTF. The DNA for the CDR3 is TGTGCCAGCAGATTGAATCGGCTAGGCTATGGCTACACCTTC.